The 22 T cell receptor beta chains listed next were all sequenced from one sample in a study of T cell responses to AZD1222 COVID-19 vaccine. Sequenced by immunoSEQ multiplex PCR; TCRdb stores in-frame clones only, minus some. The sample holds roughly 150,000 clones, around nine tenths seen once. The specimen was peripheral blood, collected on day 0 of AZD1222 vaccination. These receptors all come from an adult in good health.

V gene TRBV28 combines with J gene TRBJ2-2, with 7 bases aligning to TRBD2. V gave up 5 bases and J gave up 3 bases; unmatched junction bases: 6. Germline assignment: CDR1 MDHEN and CDR2 SYDVKM. CDR3 length equals 15 residues. The DNA of the CDR3 is TGTGCCAGCAGTGAGACTAGCTGGGACACCGGGGAGCTGTTTTTT. Encoded protein: CASSETSWDTGELFF.

The V and J genes are TRBV6-6 and TRBJ2-1, with D unresolved. The V and J ends lost 9 bases and 9 bases respectively, with 18 bases between them. In germline, CDR1 is MNHNY, CDR2 SVGAGI (reference sequence). This CDR3 has 13 residues. CDR3 DNA sequence: TGTGCCAGTCGAGAGTCTCGCACTCCTGAGCAGTTCTTC. Its translation: CASRESRTPEQFF.

The J gene is TRBJ1-2, the V gene TRBV7-9; perhaps TRBD1 as D (5 bases). This CDR3 contains 15 residues. The ends were cut back, 4 bases at V and 2 bases at J, with 14 bases in the middle. Germline assignment: CDR1 SEHNR and CDR2 FQNEAQ (reference sequence). The DNA of the CDR3 is TGTGCCAGCAGCTACGGGGGTGCGGAAAACTATGGCTACACCTTC. This gives the protein CASSYGGAENYGYTF.

J is TRBJ2-7 and V is TRBV2; TRBD2 is a possible D gene (7 bases). The V and J ends lost 7 bases and 2 bases respectively, with 21 bases between them. Germline assignment: CDR1 SNHLY and CDR2 FYNNEI. The CDR3 loop spans 16 amino acids. CDR3 nucleotides: TGTGCCAGCATGTACGGAGGGGGGGGAGACCCCTACGAGCAGTACTTC. Encoded protein: CASMYGGGGDPYEQYF.

This clone was counted once. This chain connects TRBV18 to TRBJ2-4; 12 bases agree with TRBD2. Per the germline V gene, CDR1 is KGHSH and CDR2 is LQKENI. J lost 6 bases, V lost 6 bases, and 9 bases had no gene match. The CDR3 is 16 residues long. The CDR3 sequence: CASSPERLAGANIQYF. The CDR3, as DNA: TGTGCCAGCTCCCCCGAGAGACTAGCGGGAGCAAACATTCAGTACTTC.

The rearrangement joins TRBV28 to TRBJ1-6; D is possibly TRBD1 (5 bases). Germline CDR1 MDHEN, CDR2 SYDVKM. The CDR3 length is 14 residues. Deletions cut 6 bases from V and 9 bases from J, with 15 bases between. The CDR3 nucleotides are TGTGCCAGCAGCCTGACAGTAAGCTCTTCACCCCTCCACTTT. Its translation is CASSLTVSSSPLHF.

V gene TRBV5-4 combines with J gene TRBJ1-2, with 7 bases identical to TRBD1. Germline V gene data show CDR1 as SGHNT and CDR2 as YYREEE (reference sequence). The length of the CDR3 is 14 residues. The ends lost 3 bases at V and 5 bases at J; junction bases unmatched: 7. The CDR3 is CASSYFEGAYGYTF. CDR3 sequence (DNA): TGTGCCAGCAGCTACTTTGAGGGGGCTTATGGCTACACCTTC.

There are a few counts of this clone. The chain uses TRBV29-1 and TRBJ2-7; D remains unclear. CDR1 SQVTM and CDR2 ANQGSEA come from the germline V gene. The CDR3 length is 13 residues. V was clipped by 4 bases and J by 7 bases, with 17 bases between them. CDR3 nucleotide sequence: TGCAGCGTTGTGGCTGGTACAAGGTGGGAGCAGTACTTC. Its protein is CSVVAGTRWEQYF.

V usage is TRBV10-1 and J usage is TRBJ2-3, with 8 positions matching TRBD2. The CDR3 has 15 residues. J gave up 7 bases and V 3 bases, and 9 bases lay outside the gene matches. CDR1 is WNHNN, CDR2 SYGVQD, per germline (reference sequence). CDR3 amino acids: CASSDGGLALNTQYF. DNA of the CDR3: TGCGCCAGCAGTGATGGCGGACTAGCCCTCAATACGCAGTATTTT.

The J gene is TRBJ2-2, the V gene TRBV11-2; possible D gene TRBD2, 6 bases. Germline loops: CDR1 SGHAT, CDR2 FQNNGV. V was clipped by 4 bases and J by 7 bases, with 16 bases between them. The CDR3 has 15 residues. The CDR3 is CASSSLTPGSGELFF. CDR3 in DNA: TGTGCCAGCAGCTCACTTACTCCCGGGAGCGGGGAGCTGTTTTTT.

The V gene is TRBV7-2, the J gene TRBJ1-4; D unresolved. Looked up from germline, CDR1 is SGHTA and CDR2 is FQGNSA. Trimming took off 2 bases at V and 8 bases at J, with 12 bases between the two ends. The CDR3 is 14 amino acids. CDR3 nucleotides: TGTGCCAGCAGCTTACGGTCGGGAACAGAAAAACTGTTTTTT. Translating it yields CASSLRSGTEKLFF. Looking up the rest from reference TRBV7-2 and TRBJ1-4 gives the full variable domain: GAGVSQSPSNKVTEKGKDVELRCDPISGHTALYWYRQSLGQGLEFLIYFQGNSAPDKSGLPSDRFSAERTGGSVSTLTIQRTQQEDSAVYLCASSLRSGTEKLFFGSGTQLSVL.

This clone was detected once. Its ends do not fully match the called genes, so a read error is possible. This CDR3 is CASSSQGIGWGIF. In DNA form, the CDR3 reads TGTGCCAGCAGCTCCCAGGGTATTGGGTGGGGGATCTTC. V is TRBV5-4 and J is TRBJ2-1; either TRBD1 or TRBD2 may supply D (5 bases each). Germline CDR1 is SGHNT and CDR2 is YYREEE (reference sequence). The CDR3 is 13 amino acids.

This chain uses TRBV24-1 with TRBJ2-6; D might be TRBD1 (5 bases). This CDR3 region has 14 residues. The germline V and J ends were trimmed by 9 bases and 0 bases, with 8 bases remaining between them. Germline V gives CDR1 KGHDR, CDR2 SFDVKD. The CDR3 protein is CATGRASGANVLTF. For the CDR3, the DNA is TGTGCCACCGGCAGGGCCTCTGGGGCCAACGTCCTGACTTTC.

The V and J genes are TRBV7-9 and TRBJ1-3, with 8 bases that match TRBD1. In germline, CDR1 is SEHNR, CDR2 FQNEAQ (reference sequence). V lost 5 bases and J lost 4; bases outside the gene matches: 10. This CDR3 comprises 16 residues. For the CDR3, the DNA is TGTGCCAGCAGCCCTGTCCAGGGGGCTGGGGGAAACACCATATATTTT. Protein sequence: CASSPVQGAGGNTIYF.

The chain recombines TRBV12-3 or TRBV12-4 with TRBJ1-5; D is uncertain. V shed 6 bases and J shed 0 bases, with 6 bases lying between them. This CDR3 is 13 amino acids long. CDR3 in DNA: TGTGCCAGCAGGCTAAATAGCAATCAGCCCCAGCATTTT. Translating it yields CASRLNSNQPQHF.

This chain links TRBV6-5 with TRBJ1-5, with no clear D. The ends were cut back, 6 bases at V and 7 bases at J, with 19 bases in the middle. Germline CDR1 and CDR2: MNHEY and SVGAGI. The CDR3 contains 15 residues. The CDR3 DNA follows: TGTGCCAGCAGGCCCCGTTCGGGGTTGGGGCAGCCCCAGCATTTT. Its protein product is CASRPRSGLGQPQHF.

The V and J genes are TRBV28 and TRBJ2-7, with no clear D. The V gene lost 6 bases and the J gene lost 2 bases, with 17 bases spanning the gap. Germline CDR1 MDHEN, CDR2 SYDVKM. The length of the CDR3 is 15 residues. In DNA form, the CDR3 reads TGTGCCAGCAGCTATCCCCGGCGCCGACCCTACGAGCAGTACTTC. Its translation is CASSYPRRRPYEQYF.

The V and J genes are TRBV7-2 and TRBJ2-5; 11 nucleotides match TRBD2. CDR1 is SGHTA and CDR2 is FQGNSA in the germline V gene. The ends lost 5 bases at V and 5 bases at J; junction bases unmatched: 7. The CDR3 is 15 residues long. For the CDR3, the DNA is TGTGCCAGCAGCCCAACTAGCGGGGGCGGGGAGACCCAGTACTTC. Residues: CASSPTSGGGETQYF.

The chain recombines TRBV28 with TRBJ2-7; D not resolved. V lost 7 bases and J lost 6, with 10 bases in between. The CDR3 is 11 amino acids. The germline V gene encodes CDR1 MDHEN and CDR2 SYDVKM. The CDR3 reads CASTTSLEQYF. The CDR3, as DNA: TGTGCCAGCACCACTTCGCTCGAGCAGTACTTC.

The chain links TRBV11-2 to TRBJ1-3; D is unresolved. Germline CDR1 reads SGHAT; CDR2 reads FQNNGV. Trimming pared 4 bases from V and 0 bases from J, leaving 10 bases between. The CDR3 loop spans 15 amino acids. The DNA of the CDR3 is TGTGCCAGCAGCTCTGGGGTAAACTCTGGAAACACCATATATTTT. Protein product: CASSSGVNSGNTIYF. Full variable domain (missing parts from reference TRBV11-2 and TRBJ1-3): EAGVAQSPRYKIIEKRQSVAFWCNPISGHATLYWYQQILGQGPKLLIQFQNNGVVDDSQLPKDRFSAERLKGVDSTLKIQPAKLEDSAVYLCASSSGVNSGNTIYFGEGSWLTVV.

The chain couples TRBV9 to TRBJ2-3; 10 bases fit TRBD2. After removal of 5 bases from V and 3 bases from J, the junction contained 9 bases not matched to a gene. The CDR3 is 16 amino acids. CDR1 and CDR2 from the germline V gene are SGDLS and YYNGEE. The CDR3 DNA sequence: TGTGCCAGCAGTTTCAGGACTAGCGGTAGGACAGATACGCAGTATTTT. Translating gives CASSFRTSGRTDTQYF.

The chain has TRBV5-6 and TRBJ2-7, with 14 bases matching TRBD2. Trimming at V came to 4 bases and at J to 5 bases, leaving 8 bases not matched to a gene. Germline lookup yields CDR1 SGHDT and CDR2 YYEEEE. This CDR3 is 16 amino acids long. CDR3 amino acids: CASSPTSGRAWDEQYF. The DNA for the CDR3 is TGTGCCAGCAGCCCGACTAGCGGGAGGGCTTGGGACGAGCAGTACTTC.